This T cell receptor (beta chain) appears in the sequencing data of a study of shared clonotypes between healthy human individuals. Using immunoSEQ multiplex PCR, the repertoire was profiled, and TCRdb retains in-frame clones only, with some absent. The table includes about 2 million clones, approximately 94% detected once. Only CD45RO-negative cells positively selected for CCR7 counted as naive CD8 cells, so terminally differentiated effector memory CD45RA+ cells were excluded. Each of the donors was a healthy adult who was HIV-negative and had not had a recent acute infection or vaccination. Adults of Caucasian background living in Nashville, Tennessee made up all donors. Sample: naive CD8+ T cells sorted from blood. The sequence came from a man aged 18 to 30 in good health.

CDR3 DNA sequence: TGTGCCAGCAGTTTATCAGTGACAGGAGGAAAACTGTTTTTT. Translation gives CASSLSVTGGKLFF. The V gene is TRBV27, the J gene TRBJ1-4, with D maybe TRBD1 (6 bases). The V end lost 0 bases, the J end lost 10 bases, and 12 bases lay between the germline ends. The CDR3 is 14 amino acids. Germline CDR1 and CDR2: MNHEY and SMNVEV (reference sequence).